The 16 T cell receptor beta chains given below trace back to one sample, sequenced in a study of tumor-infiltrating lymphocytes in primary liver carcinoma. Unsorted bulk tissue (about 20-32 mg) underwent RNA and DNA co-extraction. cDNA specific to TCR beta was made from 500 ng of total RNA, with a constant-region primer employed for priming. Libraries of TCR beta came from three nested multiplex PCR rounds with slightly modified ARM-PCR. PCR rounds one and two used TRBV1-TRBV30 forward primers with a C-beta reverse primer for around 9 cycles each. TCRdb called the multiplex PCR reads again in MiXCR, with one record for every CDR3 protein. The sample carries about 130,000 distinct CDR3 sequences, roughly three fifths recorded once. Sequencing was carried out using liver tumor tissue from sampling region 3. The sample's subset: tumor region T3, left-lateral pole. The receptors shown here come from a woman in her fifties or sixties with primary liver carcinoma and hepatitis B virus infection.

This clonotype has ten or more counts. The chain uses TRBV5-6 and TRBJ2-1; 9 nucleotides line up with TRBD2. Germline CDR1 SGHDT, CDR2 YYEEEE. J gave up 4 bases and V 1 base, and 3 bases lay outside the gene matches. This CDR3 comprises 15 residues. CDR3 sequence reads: CASSLQGLAYNEQFF. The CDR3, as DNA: TGTGCCAGCAGCTTGCAGGGACTAGCTTACAATGAGCAGTTCTTC.

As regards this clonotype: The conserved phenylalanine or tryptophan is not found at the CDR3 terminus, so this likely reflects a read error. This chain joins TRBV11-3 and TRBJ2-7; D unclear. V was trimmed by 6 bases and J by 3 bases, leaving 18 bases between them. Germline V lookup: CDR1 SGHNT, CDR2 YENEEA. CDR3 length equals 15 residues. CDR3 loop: CASSFSPRNGYEQYS. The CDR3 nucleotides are TGTGCCAGCAGTTTCTCCCCCCGGAACGGCTACGAGCAGTACTCC.

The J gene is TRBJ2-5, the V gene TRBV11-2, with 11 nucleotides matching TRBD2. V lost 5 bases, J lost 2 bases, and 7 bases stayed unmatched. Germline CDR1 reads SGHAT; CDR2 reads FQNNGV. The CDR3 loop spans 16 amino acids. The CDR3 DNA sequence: TGTGCCAGCAGCGAGACCGGGACTAGCGGACAAGAGACCCAGTACTTC. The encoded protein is CASSETGTSGQETQYF.

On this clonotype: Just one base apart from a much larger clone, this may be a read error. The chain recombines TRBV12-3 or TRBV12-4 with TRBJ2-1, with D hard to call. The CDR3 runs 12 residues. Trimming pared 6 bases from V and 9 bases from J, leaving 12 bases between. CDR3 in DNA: TGTGCCAGCAGCTCTGAGAAGTTTGAGCAGTTCTTC. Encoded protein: CASSSEKFEQFF.

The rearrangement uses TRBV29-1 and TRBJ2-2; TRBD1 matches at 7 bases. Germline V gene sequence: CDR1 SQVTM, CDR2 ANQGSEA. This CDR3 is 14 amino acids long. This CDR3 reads CRVRRGWGTGELFF. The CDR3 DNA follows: TGCAGGGTCCGCAGGGGGTGGGGGACCGGGGAGCTGTTTTTT.

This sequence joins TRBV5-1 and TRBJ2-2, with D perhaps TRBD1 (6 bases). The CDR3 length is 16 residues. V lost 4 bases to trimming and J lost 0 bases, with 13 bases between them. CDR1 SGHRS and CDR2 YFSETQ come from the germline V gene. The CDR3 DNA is TGCGCCAGCAGCCCCAGGGGCGCCACGAACACCGGGGAGCTGTTTTTT. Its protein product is CASSPRGATNTGELFF.

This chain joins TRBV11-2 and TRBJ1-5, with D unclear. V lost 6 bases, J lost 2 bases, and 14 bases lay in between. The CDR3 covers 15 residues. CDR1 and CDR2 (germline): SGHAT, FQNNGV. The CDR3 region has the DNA TGTGCCAGCAGTTCATCGGTCGGCCGCAATCAGCCCCAGCATTTT. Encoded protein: CASSSSVGRNQPQHF.

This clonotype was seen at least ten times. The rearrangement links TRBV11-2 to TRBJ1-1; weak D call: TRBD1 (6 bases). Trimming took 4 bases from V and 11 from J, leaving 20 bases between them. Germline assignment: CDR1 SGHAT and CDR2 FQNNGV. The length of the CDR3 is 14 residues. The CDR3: CASSSLQGESGAFF. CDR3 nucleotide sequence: TGTGCCAGCAGCTCGCTACAGGGAGAGTCCGGGGCTTTCTTT.

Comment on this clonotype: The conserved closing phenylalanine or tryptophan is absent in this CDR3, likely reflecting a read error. The CDR3 nucleotides are TGCAGCCTTTTCCGGGACCATGGGACTCAGTACCTC. This gives the protein CSLFRDHGTQYL. The chain couples TRBV29-1 to TRBJ2-5; possible D gene TRBD2, 6 bases. Germline assignment: CDR1 SQVTM and CDR2 ANQGSEA. This CDR3 comprises 12 residues. The V end was cut by 8 bases, the J end by 11 bases, with 21 bases between.

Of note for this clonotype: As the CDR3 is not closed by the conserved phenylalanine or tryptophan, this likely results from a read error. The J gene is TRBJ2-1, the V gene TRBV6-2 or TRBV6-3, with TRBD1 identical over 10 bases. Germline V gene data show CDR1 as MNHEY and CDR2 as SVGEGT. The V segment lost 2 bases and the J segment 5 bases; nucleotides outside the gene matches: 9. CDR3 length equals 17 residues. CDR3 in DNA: TGTGCCAGCAGTTACCTTACAGGGGACAGGGGTCACAATGAGCAGTTCTCC. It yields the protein CASSYLTGDRGHNEQFS.

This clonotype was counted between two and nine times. CDR3 in DNA: TGCGCCAGCAGCTTGAATGGACAGTACTACGAGCAGTACTTC. It is translated as CASSLNGQYYEQYF. The genes are TRBV5-1 and TRBJ2-7; TRBD1 is a possible D gene (6 bases). The germline gives CDR1 SGHRS, CDR2 YFSETQ. The V gene lost 1 base and the J gene lost 3 bases, with 11 bases spanning the gap. The CDR3 covers 14 residues.

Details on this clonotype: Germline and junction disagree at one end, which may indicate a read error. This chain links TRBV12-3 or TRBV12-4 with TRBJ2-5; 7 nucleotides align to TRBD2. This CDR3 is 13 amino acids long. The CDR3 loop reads CVSCLGGLETQYF. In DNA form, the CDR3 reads TGTGTCAGCTGTTTGGGAGGGTTAGAGACCCAGTACTTC.

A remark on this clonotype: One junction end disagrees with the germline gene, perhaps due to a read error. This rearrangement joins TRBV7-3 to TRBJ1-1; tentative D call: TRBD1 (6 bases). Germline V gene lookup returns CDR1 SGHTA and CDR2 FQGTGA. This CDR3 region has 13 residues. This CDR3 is CASSRNRESEAVF. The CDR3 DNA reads TGTGCCAGCAGTAGGAACAGGGAATCTGAAGCTGTCTTT.

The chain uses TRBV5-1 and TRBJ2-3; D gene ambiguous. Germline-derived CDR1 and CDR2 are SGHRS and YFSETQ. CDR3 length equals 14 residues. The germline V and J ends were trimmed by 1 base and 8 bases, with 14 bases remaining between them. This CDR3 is CASSLRVAIGTQYF. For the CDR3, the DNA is TGCGCCAGCAGCTTGAGGGTAGCCATAGGTACGCAGTATTTT.

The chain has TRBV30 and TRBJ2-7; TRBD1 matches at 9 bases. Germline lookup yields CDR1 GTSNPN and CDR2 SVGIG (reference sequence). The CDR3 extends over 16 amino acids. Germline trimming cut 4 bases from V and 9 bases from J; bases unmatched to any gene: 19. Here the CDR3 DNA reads TGTGCCTGGATGGCGAAATCCGGGACAGGGAATATTGGGCAGTACTTC. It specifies CAWMAKSGTGNIGQYF.

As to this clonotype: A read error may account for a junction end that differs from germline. DNA for the CDR3: TGCGCCAGCAACGGGAACAGGGGGCATGGTGATACGCAATATTTT. As protein: CASNGNRGHGDTQYF. The genes are TRBV10-1 and TRBJ2-3; the match to TRBD1 covers 9 bases. Germline V gene data show CDR1 as WNHNN and CDR2 as SYGVQD (reference sequence). This CDR3 has 15 amino acids.